One TCR beta chain is described in this entry. Its antigen is not identified. The record originates from a study of stem cell transplantation in POMP-related autoinflammatory disease. Study context: Hypothesis: faulty thymoproteasomes impair CD8+ T-cell selection, skewing TRB repertoires. CD8+ T cells were low and CD4+ cells naive-skewed before transplant. Study-wide results and caveats: PRAID patients trended toward lower TRB diversity and higher clonality in all analyzed T-cell subsets. Patients with PRAID showed a restricted number of unique TRB V-J gene pairings.

PRAID featured immunodeficiency plus autoinflammation. Method: immunoSEQ multiplex PCR; TCRdb's copy keeps in-frame clones and lacks some. Here the sample spans approximately 11,000 clones, about 88% being singletons. The input for sequencing was CD8+ T cells from PBMCs, taken before stem cell transplantation. The receptor comes from a human donor with POMP-related autoinflammation and immune dysregulation (PRAID).

CDR3 residues: CASSVAGGTEVDTQYF. The DNA of the CDR3 is TGTGCCAGCAGTGTGGCGGGGGGTACTGAGGTAGATACGCAGTATTTT. The chain recombines TRBV2 with TRBJ2-3; 8 bases agree with TRBD2. This CDR3 has 16 residues. Unmatched junction bases numbered 11, after V lost 4 bases and J lost 5 bases. The germline V gene has CDR1 SNHLY and CDR2 FYNNEI.